This T cell receptor beta chain appears in the sequencing data of a study of Graves' ophthalmopathy and Graves' hyperthyroidism. Points on this clonotype: Its antigen is as yet unknown.

Overall study findings and caveats: Most expanded thyroid clonotypes above 0.001 frequency also appeared in blood. From stable hyperthyroidism, ophthalmopathy was separated by a 13-signature model with 87.88% sensitivity and around 80% specificity.

RNA transcripts were the template, and TCR beta CDR3 regions were amplified from them. The first round was an RT-PCR with HTBI primers, and the second round was a multiplex PCR. TCRdb processed the multiplex PCR reads anew with MiXCR; each CDR3 protein has one entry. The table includes 600,000 to 700,000 distinct CDR3 sequences, roughly 41% detected once. The V gene's germline CDR1 is SQVTM and CDR2 ANQGSEA. Between the trimmed V and J ends, which lost 8 bases and 5 bases, there was a span of 22 bases. This CDR3 contains 14 residues. The rearrangement uses TRBV29-1 and TRBJ2-7, with D possibly matching TRBD1 (6 bases). The sample comprised peripheral blood. This TCR was sampled from an adult man with Graves' ophthalmopathy. The CDR3 sequence: CSTNKGTGTDEQYF. The CDR3 DNA is TGCAGCACCAACAAGGGAACAGGGACCGACGAGCAGTACTTC.